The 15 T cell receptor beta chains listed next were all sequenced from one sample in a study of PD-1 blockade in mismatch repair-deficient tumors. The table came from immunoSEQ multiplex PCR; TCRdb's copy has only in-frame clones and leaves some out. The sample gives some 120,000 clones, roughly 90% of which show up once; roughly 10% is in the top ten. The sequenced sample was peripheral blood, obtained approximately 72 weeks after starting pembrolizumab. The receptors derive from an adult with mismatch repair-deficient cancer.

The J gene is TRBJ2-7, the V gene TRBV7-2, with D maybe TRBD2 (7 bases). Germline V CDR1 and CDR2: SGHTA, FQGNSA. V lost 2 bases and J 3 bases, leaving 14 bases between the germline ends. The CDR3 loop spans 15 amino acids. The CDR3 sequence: CASSLPGGGGYEQYF. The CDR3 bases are TGTGCCAGCAGCTTACCCGGGGGAGGGGGCTACGAGCAGTACTTC.

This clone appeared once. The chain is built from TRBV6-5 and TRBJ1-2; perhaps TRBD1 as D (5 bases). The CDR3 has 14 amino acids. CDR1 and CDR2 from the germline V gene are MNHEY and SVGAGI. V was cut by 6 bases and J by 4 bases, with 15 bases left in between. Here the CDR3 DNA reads TGTGCCAGCAGGAAGAAGGGGACGTTCTATGGCTACACCTTC. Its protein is CASRKKGTFYGYTF.

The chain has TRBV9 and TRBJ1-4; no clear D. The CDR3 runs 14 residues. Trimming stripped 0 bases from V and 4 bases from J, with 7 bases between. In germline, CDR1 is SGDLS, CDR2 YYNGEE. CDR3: CASSVGSGNEKLFF. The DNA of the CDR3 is TGTGCCAGCAGCGTAGGGTCCGGTAATGAAAAACTGTTTTTT.

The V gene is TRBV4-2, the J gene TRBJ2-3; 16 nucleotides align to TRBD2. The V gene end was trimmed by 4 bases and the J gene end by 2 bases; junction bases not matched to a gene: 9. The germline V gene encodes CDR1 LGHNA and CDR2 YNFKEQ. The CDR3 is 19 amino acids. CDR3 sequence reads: CASSLHPGLAGGSTDTQYF. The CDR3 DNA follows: TGTGCCAGCAGCCTACACCCGGGACTAGCGGGAGGGTCCACAGATACGCAGTATTTT.

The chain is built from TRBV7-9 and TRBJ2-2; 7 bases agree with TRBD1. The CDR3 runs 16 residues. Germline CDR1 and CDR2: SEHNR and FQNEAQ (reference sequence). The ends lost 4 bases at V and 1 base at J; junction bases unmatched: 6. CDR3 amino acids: CASSSDRERNTGELFF. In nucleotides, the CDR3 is TGTGCCAGCAGCTCCGACAGGGAACGGAACACCGGGGAGCTGTTTTTT.

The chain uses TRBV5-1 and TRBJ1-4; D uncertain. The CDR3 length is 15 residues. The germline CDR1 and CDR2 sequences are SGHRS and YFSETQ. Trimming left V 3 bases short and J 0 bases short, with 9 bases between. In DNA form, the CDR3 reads TGCGCCAGCAGCTCACGGGAAGCAACTAATGAAAAACTGTTTTTT. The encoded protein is CASSSREATNEKLFF.

The CDR3 sequence: CASSQGGVWNEQFF. The DNA of the CDR3 is TGTGCCAGCAGCCAAGGCGGGGTCTGGAATGAGCAGTTCTTC. This chain links TRBV14 with TRBJ2-1, with D possibly being TRBD2 (6 bases). There are 14 residues in the CDR3. V was cut by 1 base and J by 7 bases, with 11 bases left in between. Germline assignment: CDR1 SGHDN and CDR2 FVKESK.

For the CDR3, the DNA is TGCGCCAGCAGGGCTGGGACTGGAGATAGCAATCAGCCCCAGCATTTT. Translation gives CASRAGTGDSNQPQHF. V gene TRBV4-3 combines with J gene TRBJ1-5, with D perhaps TRBD1 (5 bases). The V gene's germline CDR1 is LGHNA and CDR2 YSLEER. The CDR3 loop spans 16 amino acids. Trimming removed 6 bases from V and 0 bases from J, with 15 bases in between.

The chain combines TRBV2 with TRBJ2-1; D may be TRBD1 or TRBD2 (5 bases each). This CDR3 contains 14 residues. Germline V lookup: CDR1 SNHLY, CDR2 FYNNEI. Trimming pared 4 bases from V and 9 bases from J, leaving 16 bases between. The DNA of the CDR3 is TGTGCCAGCAGTGCTGAGGGAATTCAGGGTGAGCAGTTCTTC. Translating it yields CASSAEGIQGEQFF.

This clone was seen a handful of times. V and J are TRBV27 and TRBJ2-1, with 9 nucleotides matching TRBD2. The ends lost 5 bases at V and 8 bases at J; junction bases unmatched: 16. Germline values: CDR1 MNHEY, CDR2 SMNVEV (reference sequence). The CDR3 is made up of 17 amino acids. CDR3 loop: CASSPPRGREGQDEQFF. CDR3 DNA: TGTGCCAGCAGTCCCCCGCGGGGGCGGGAGGGCCAGGATGAGCAGTTCTTC.

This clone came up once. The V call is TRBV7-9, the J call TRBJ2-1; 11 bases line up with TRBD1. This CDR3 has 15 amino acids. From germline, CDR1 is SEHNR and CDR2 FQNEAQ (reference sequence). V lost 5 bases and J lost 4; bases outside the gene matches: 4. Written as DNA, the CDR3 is TGTGCCAGCAGCACCGGGACAGGGGGGTACAATGAGCAGTTCTTC. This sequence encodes CASSTGTGGYNEQFF.

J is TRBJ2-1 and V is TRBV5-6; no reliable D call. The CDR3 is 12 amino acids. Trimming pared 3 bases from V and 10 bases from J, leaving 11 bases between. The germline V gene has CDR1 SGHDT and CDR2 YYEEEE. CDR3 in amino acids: CASSSNTREQFF. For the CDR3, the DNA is TGTGCCAGCAGCTCCAACACAAGGGAGCAGTTCTTC.

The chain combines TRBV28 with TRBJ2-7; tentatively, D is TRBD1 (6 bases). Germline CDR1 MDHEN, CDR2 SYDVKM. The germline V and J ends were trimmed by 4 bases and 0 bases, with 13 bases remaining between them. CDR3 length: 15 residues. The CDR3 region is CASSSPTGVSYEQYF. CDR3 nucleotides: TGTGCCAGCAGTTCTCCGACAGGCGTCTCCTACGAGCAGTACTTC.

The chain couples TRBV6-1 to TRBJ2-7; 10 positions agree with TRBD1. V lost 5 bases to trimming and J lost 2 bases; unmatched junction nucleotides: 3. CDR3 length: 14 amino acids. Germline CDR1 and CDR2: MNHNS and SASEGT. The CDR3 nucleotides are TGTGCCAGCAGTACGGGACAGGGGACCTACGAGCAGTACTTC. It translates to CASSTGQGTYEQYF.

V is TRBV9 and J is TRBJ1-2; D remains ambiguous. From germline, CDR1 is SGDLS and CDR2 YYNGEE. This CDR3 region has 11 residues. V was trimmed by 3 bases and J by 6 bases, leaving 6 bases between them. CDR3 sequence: CASSGENGYTF. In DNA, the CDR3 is TGTGCCAGCAGCGGGGAAAATGGCTACACCTTC.